This T cell receptor (beta chain) was sequenced during a study of beta chain features in type 1 diabetes. Reverse transcribing all isolated RNA meant expressed TCRB transcripts were sequenced. The table came from immunoSEQ multiplex PCR; TCRdb's copy has only in-frame clones and leaves some out. Of around 13,000 clones in the sample, more than 40% were seen once. The sequence was obtained from a man aged 18 to 29 in good health. Specimen: stem cell memory CD4+ T cells from blood.

The CDR3 DNA sequence: TGTGCCAGCAGTTACGCCAGATCGTTATACGAGCAGTACTTC. Translating it yields CASSYARSLYEQYF. The chain has TRBV6-5 and TRBJ2-7, with D uncertain. Looked up from germline, CDR1 is MNHEY and CDR2 is SVGAGI. This CDR3 has 14 residues. Trimming left V 2 bases short and J 4 bases short, with 12 bases between.